This is a list of T cell receptor beta chains from one sample in a study of TIL therapy for anti-PD-1-resistant metastatic lung cancer. The table came from immunoSEQ multiplex PCR; TCRdb's copy has only in-frame clones and leaves some out. This repertoire shows more than 55,000 clones, around four fifths found once; its top ten account for 2.5% to 3.5%. Sample: blood, taken at baseline. These receptors were taken from a person aged 30 to 80 with non-small cell lung cancer. Each CDR3 is given without its conserved first and last residue. Fields, in order: J gene, CDR3 length, V gene, CDR3 protein.

>TRBJ2-6|13|TRBV28
ASSPGTAGANVLT
>TRBJ2-3|14|TRBV5-1
ASSLGASGGPDTQF
>TRBJ1-2|13|TRBV5-6
ASSLRGAQGGGYT
>TRBJ2-1|13|TRBV28
ASSLRRGGYNEQF
>TRBJ1-1|12|TRBV12-5
ASVPGGAYIEAF
>TRBJ1-1|12|TRBV5-4
ASSLKGRVTEAF
>TRBJ1-6|14|TRBV27
ASSLDRGTYNSPLH
>TRBJ1-6|13|TRBV27
ASSFGSSNNSPLH
>TRBJ2-7|12|TRBV11-2
ASSFPGISYEQY
>TRBJ2-5|13|TRBV28
ASSPSSPGLGTQY
>TRBJ1-5|12|TRBV18
ASSPRDGNQPQH
>TRBJ1-1|13|TRBV27
ASSLFAGMNTEAF
>TRBJ2-1|12|TRBV30
AWSIPGQSNEQF
>TRBJ2-6|15|TRBV19
ASSLKRGLARANVLT
>TRBJ2-7|13|TRBV18
ASSSRDRSLSQQY
>TRBJ1-5|14|TRBV4-1
ASSQVFLGSNQPQH
>TRBJ2-3|13|TRBV2
ARTSPGGRTDTQY
>TRBJ2-3|11|TRBV5-1
ASSLEGVDTQY
>TRBJ2-7|13|TRBV9
ASSVAGRSPYEQY
>TRBJ2-3|10|TRBV30
AGGGGPDTQY
>TRBJ2-3|14|TRBV15
ATSRDVGPKADTQY
>TRBJ2-5|16|TRBV4-1
ASSQDSSSGGSQETQY
>TRBJ1-5|12|TRBV18
ASSPRQGEQPQH
>TRBJ2-1|14|TRBV24-1
ATSDPQGNSYNEQF
>TRBJ2-1|13|TRBV28
ASSFGGNPYNEQF
>TRBJ2-7|13|TRBV4-1
ASSQDDRRTYEQY
>TRBJ2-4|13|TRBV5-6
ASSLQGAAKNIQY
>TRBJ2-5|12|TRBV5-1
ASSPGQGGQTQY
>TRBJ2-1|15|TRBV7-2
ASSLGGFLADYNEQF
>TRBJ2-5|11|TRBV18
ASSRTSGETQY
>TRBJ2-7|12|TRBV5-4
ASNTQGTTYEQY
>TRBJ1-2|13|TRBV7-9
ASSEGRGYNYGYT